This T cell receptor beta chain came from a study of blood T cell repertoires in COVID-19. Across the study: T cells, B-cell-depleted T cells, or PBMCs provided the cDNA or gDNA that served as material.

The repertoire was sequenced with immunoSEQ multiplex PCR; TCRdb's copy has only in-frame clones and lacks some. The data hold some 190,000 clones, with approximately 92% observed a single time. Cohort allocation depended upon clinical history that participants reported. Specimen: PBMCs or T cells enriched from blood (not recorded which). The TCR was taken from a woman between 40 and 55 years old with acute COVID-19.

This chain's CDR3 is CASSQSVDRAFSAGYTF. CDR3 bases: TGTGCCAGCAGCCAAAGTGTAGACAGGGCTTTCTCTGCAGGCTACACCTTC. The rearrangement joins TRBV4-2 to TRBJ1-2; TRBD1 agrees at 7 bases. This CDR3 contains 17 residues. Germline values: CDR1 LGHNA, CDR2 YNFKEQ. The V segment lost 2 bases and the J segment 8 bases; nucleotides outside the gene matches: 17.